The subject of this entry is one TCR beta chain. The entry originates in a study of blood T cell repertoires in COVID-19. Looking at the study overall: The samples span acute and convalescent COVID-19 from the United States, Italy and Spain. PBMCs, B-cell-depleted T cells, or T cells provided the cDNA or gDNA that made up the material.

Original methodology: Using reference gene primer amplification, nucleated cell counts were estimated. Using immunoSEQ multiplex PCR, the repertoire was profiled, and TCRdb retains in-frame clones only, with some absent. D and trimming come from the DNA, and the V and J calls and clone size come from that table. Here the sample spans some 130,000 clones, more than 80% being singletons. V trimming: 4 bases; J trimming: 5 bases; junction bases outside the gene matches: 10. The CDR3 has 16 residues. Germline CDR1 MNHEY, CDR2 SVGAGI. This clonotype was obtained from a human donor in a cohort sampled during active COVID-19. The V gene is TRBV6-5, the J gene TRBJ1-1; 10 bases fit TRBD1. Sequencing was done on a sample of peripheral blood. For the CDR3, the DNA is TGTGCCAGCAGTTGGAACCCTGGACAGGGGGAAACTGAAGCTTTCTTT. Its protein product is CASSWNPGQGETEAFF.